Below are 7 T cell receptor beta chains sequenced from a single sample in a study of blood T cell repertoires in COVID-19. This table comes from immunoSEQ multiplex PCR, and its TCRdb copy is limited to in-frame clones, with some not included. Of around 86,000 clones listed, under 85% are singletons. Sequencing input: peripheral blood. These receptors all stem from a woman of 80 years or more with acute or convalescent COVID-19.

For the CDR3, the DNA is TGTGCCAGCCATAACGGTAGGAGCTATGGCTACACCTTC. This codes for CASHNGRSYGYTF. The chain carries TRBV6-5 and TRBJ1-2; D is uncertain. Germline loops: CDR1 MNHEY, CDR2 SVGAGI. V shed 8 bases and J shed 4 bases, with 14 bases lying between them. The CDR3 is made up of 13 amino acids.

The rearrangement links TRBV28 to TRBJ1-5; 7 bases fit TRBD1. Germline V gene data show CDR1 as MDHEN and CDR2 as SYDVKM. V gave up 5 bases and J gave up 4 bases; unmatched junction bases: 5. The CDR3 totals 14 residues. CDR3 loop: CASSPGQNNQPQHF. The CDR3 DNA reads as TGTGCCAGCAGTCCGGGACAGAATAATCAGCCCCAGCATTTT.

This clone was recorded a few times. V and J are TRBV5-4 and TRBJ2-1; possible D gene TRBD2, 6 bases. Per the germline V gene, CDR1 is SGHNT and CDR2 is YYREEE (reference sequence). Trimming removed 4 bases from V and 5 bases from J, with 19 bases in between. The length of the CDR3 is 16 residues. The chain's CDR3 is CASSPGTDLRDNEQFF. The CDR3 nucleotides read TGTGCCAGCAGCCCCGGGACTGACCTACGTGACAATGAGCAGTTCTTC. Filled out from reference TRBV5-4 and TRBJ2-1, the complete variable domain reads ETGVTQSPTHLIKTRGQQVTLRCSSQSGHNTVSWYQQALGQGPQFIFQYYREEENGRGNFPPRFSGLQFPNYSSELNVNALELDDSALYLCASSPGTDLRDNEQFFGPGTRLTVL.

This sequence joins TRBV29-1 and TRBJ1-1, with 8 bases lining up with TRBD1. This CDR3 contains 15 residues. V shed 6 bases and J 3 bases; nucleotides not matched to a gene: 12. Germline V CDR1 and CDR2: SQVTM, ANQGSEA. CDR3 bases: TGCAGCGTCGGTTCCTTGCAGGGGGCTTACACTGAAGCTTTCTTT. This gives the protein CSVGSLQGAYTEAFF. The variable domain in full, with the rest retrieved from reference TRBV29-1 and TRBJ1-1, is SAVISQKPSRDICQRGTSLTIQCQVDSQVTMMFWYRQQPGQSLTLIATANQGSEATYESGFVIDKFPISRPNLTFSTLTVSNMSPEDSSIYLCSVGSLQGAYTEAFFGQGTRLTVV.

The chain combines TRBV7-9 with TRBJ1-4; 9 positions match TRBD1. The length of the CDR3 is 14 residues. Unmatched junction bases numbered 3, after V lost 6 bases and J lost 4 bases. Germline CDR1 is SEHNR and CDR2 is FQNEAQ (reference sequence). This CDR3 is CASRPGQGNEKLFF. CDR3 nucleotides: TGTGCCAGCAGGCCGGGACAGGGTAATGAAAAACTGTTTTTT.

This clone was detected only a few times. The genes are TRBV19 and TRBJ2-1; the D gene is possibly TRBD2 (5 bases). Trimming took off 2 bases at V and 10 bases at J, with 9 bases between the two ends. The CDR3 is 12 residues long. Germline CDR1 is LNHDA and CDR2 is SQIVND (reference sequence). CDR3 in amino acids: CASSIREREQFF. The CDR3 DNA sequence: TGTGCCAGTAGTATAAGGGAGCGGGAGCAGTTCTTC.

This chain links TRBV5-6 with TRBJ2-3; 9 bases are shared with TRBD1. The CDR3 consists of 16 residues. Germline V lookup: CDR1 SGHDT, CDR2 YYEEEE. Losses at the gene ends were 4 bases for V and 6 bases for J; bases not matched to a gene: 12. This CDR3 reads CASSAQQGAGGDTQYF. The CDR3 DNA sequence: TGTGCCAGCAGCGCCCAACAGGGGGCGGGTGGGGATACGCAGTATTTT.